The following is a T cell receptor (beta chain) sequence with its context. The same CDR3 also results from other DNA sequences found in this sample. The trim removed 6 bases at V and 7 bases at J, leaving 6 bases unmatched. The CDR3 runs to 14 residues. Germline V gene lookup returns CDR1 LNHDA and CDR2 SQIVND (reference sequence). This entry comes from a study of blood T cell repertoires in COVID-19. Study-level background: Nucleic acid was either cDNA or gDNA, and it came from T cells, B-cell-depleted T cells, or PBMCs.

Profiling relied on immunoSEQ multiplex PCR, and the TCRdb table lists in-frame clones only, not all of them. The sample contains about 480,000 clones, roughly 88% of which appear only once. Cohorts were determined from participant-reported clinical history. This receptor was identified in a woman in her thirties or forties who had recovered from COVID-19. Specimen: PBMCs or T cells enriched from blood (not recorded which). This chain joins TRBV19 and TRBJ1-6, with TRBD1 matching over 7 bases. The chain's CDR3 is CASSMGQSNSPLHF. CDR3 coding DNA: TGTGCCAGTAGCATGGGACAGTCAAATTCACCCCTCCACTTT.